This T cell receptor beta chain was sequenced in a study of beta chain features in type 1 diabetes. Study in general: Across every sample, roughly 100 million sorted cells were examined in total.

V lost 10 bases, J lost 5 bases, and 13 bases stayed unmatched. Looked up from germline, CDR1 is MNHEY and CDR2 is SMNVEV (reference sequence). The CDR3 totals 15 residues. What was sequenced were expressed TCRB transcripts, since all of the isolated RNA had been reverse transcribed. Samples of naive, central memory and regulatory T cells yielded a mean of about 3.8 million reads. Generated by immunoSEQ multiplex PCR, the TCRdb table keeps only in-frame clones and is missing some. The sample carries under 300,000 clones, about 30% recorded once. This rearrangement joins TRBV27 to TRBJ2-1; the match to TRBD2 covers 8 bases. The TCR was taken from a man in his thirties or forties in good health. What was sequenced was central memory CD4+ T cells from blood. In nucleotides, the CDR3 is TGTGCCACCCTCCCCCGGCTAGCGGGTCACAATGAGCAGTTCTTC. It codes for CATLPRLAGHNEQFF.